This T cell receptor (beta chain) was documented in a study of cytomegalovirus exposure and HLA in healthy donors. 60 Vbeta and 13 Jbeta primers were used in PCR. The data were produced by immunoSEQ multiplex PCR, yet TCRdb's version contains in-frame clones alone and is incomplete. In the table there are roughly 86,000 clones, over 65% of which are singletons. V lost 5 bases, J lost 7 bases, and 13 bases stayed unmatched. This CDR3 has 15 residues. Looked up from germline, CDR1 is MNHEY and CDR2 is SMNVEV (reference sequence). Sequenced sample: PBMCs. The sequence was collected from a man aged 30 to 45 in good health and CMV-seronegative. The gene calls are TRBV27 and TRBJ1-2; the match to TRBD1 covers 7 bases. In DNA, the CDR3 is TGTGCCAGCAGTCCGGGACAGTTTGTTTCGGGTGGCTACACCTTC. Protein sequence: CASSPGQFVSGGYTF.